Each of the 13 T cell receptor beta chains below was sequenced from the same sample in a study of blood T cell repertoires in COVID-19. The assay was immunoSEQ multiplex PCR, and TCRdb's table has in-frame clones only and misses some. Of approximately 110,000 clones in the sample, about four fifths were seen once. The material sequenced was peripheral blood. The receptors shown here come from a woman aged 40 to 50 with acute or convalescent COVID-19.

This rearrangement joins TRBV12-3 or TRBV12-4 to TRBJ1-5; D is unclear. Trimming shortened V by 5 bases and J by 6 bases, and 11 bases separated the two germline ends. This CDR3 contains 13 residues. DNA of the CDR3: TGTGCCAGCAGTCCCTTAATTCGTCAGCCCCAGCATTTT. Its translation is CASSPLIRQPQHF.

Concerning this clone itself: Other nucleotide sequences in the sample specify the same CDR3. The CDR3 loop reads CASSPGQNEKLFF. CDR3 sequence (DNA): TGTGCCAGCTCACCGGGACAGAATGAAAAACTGTTTTTT. This chain joins TRBV18 and TRBJ1-4; 7 positions match TRBD1. The CDR3 has 13 amino acids. Germline V CDR1 and CDR2: KGHSH, LQKENI. The junction had 0 bases not matched to a gene; V was cut back by 3 bases and J by 5 bases.

This sequence joins TRBV19 and TRBJ1-2, with a weak D call TRBD1 (6 bases). There are 15 residues in the CDR3. The V gene lost 5 bases and the J gene lost 0 bases, with 13 bases spanning the gap. The germline gives CDR1 LNHDA, CDR2 SQIVND (reference sequence). The CDR3 protein is CASSSIGTTNYGYTF. The CDR3 coding sequence is TGTGCCAGTAGTTCGATAGGGACAACTAACTATGGCTACACCTTC.

This sequence joins TRBV12-3 or TRBV12-4 and TRBJ1-1; TRBD1 might be the D (6 bases). Trimming shortened V by 5 bases and J by 4 bases, and 11 bases separated the two germline ends. This CDR3 region has 13 residues. This CDR3 is CASSTGQTTEAFF. The DNA for the CDR3 is TGTGCCAGCAGTACTGGACAGACCACTGAAGCTTTCTTT.

The chain is built from TRBV12-5 and TRBJ2-2; 8 bases align to TRBD2. CDR1 is LGHNT, CDR2 FRNRAP, per germline. The CDR3 contains 16 residues. V was pared by 2 bases and J by 5 bases, with 7 bases of the junction left unmatched. CDR3 residues: CASGLYGGGPTGELFF. The CDR3 nucleotides are TGTGCTAGTGGTTTGTACGGGGGGGGCCCAACCGGGGAGCTGTTTTTT.

The J gene is TRBJ2-2, the V gene TRBV9; 8 nucleotides agree with TRBD1. V lost 8 bases and J lost 3; bases outside the gene matches: 9. CDR3 length equals 15 residues. Germline V gene data show CDR1 as SGDLS and CDR2 as YYNGEE. The CDR3 DNA reads as TGTGCCAGTAAACCAGGGGGCGTAGACACCGGGGAGCTGTTTTTT. It codes for CASKPGGVDTGELFF.

This chain connects TRBV10-1 to TRBJ2-7, with 9 bases matching TRBD2. CDR1 and CDR2 (germline): WNHNN, SYGVQD (reference sequence). V trimming: 3 bases; J trimming: 1 base; junction bases outside the gene matches: 4. CDR3 length: 15 residues. CDR3 in amino acids: CASSEIAGASYEQYF. CDR3 nucleotides: TGCGCCAGCAGTGAAATAGCGGGGGCATCCTACGAGCAGTACTTC.

This sequence joins TRBV30 and TRBJ2-7; the D gene is possibly TRBD2 (6 bases). The germline gives CDR1 GTSNPN, CDR2 SVGIG (reference sequence). V shed 0 bases and J shed 2 bases, with 11 bases lying between them. This CDR3 spans 14 amino acids. The chain's CDR3 is CAWSVLGGAYEQYF. The CDR3 region has the DNA TGTGCCTGGAGTGTACTCGGGGGAGCCTACGAGCAGTACTTC. The whole variable domain, filled in from reference TRBV30 and TRBJ2-7, reads SQTIHQWPATLVQPVGSPLSLECTVEGTSNPNLYWYRQAAGRGLQLLFYSVGIGQISSEVPQNLSASRPQDRQFILSSKKLLLSDSGFYLCAWSVLGGAYEQYFGPGTRLTVT.

This chain uses TRBV2 with TRBJ2-1, with 8 bases matching TRBD1. V shed 5 bases and J 2 bases; nucleotides not matched to a gene: 8. Germline CDR1 is SNHLY and CDR2 is FYNNEI. This CDR3 spans 16 amino acids. CDR3: CASSPSGTGAYNEQFF. The CDR3 region has the DNA TGTGCCAGCAGTCCTTCGGGGACAGGCGCCTACAATGAGCAGTTCTTC.

The gene calls are TRBV27 and TRBJ1-1, with TRBD1 as a possible D gene (6 bases). The CDR3 loop spans 15 amino acids. CDR1 is MNHEY, CDR2 SMNVEV, per germline (reference sequence). Trimming removed 2 bases at V and 1 base at J, with 11 bases between. The CDR3 is CASSLRQGWNTEAFF. CDR3 nucleotides: TGTGCCAGCAGTTTAAGGCAGGGGTGGAACACTGAAGCTTTCTTT.

The V call is TRBV6-2 or TRBV6-3, the J call TRBJ2-5; D is undetermined. This CDR3 spans 11 amino acids. CDR1 and CDR2 from the germline V gene are MNHEY and SVGEGT. V gave up 6 bases and J gave up 7 bases, with 9 bases separating them. In nucleotides, the CDR3 is TGTGCCAGCAGCCCTACTTCGACCCAGTACTTC. As protein: CASSPTSTQYF.

The chain couples TRBV7-2 to TRBJ2-5, with TRBD2 identical over 9 bases. The CDR3 has 15 residues. Germline trimming cut 4 bases from V and 1 base from J; bases unmatched to any gene: 4. CDR1 and CDR2 from the germline V gene are SGHTA and FQGNSA. The CDR3 DNA sequence: TGTGCCAGCAGCTGGACGACTAGCGGCCAAGAGACCCAGTACTTC. Translating it yields CASSWTTSGQETQYF.

The chain employs TRBV27 and TRBJ2-4; 7 bases line up with TRBD2. Germline lookup yields CDR1 MNHEY and CDR2 SMNVEV (reference sequence). With V trimmed by 2 bases and J by 7 bases, 8 bases remained unmatched. This CDR3 region has 15 residues. CDR3 nucleotides: TGTGCCAGCAGTTTACGCGTGCGGGGGAGGAACATTCAGTACTTC. Residues: CASSLRVRGRNIQYF.